This T cell receptor (beta chain) was recovered during a study of T-cell memory formation after mild COVID-19. Across the study: TCR clusters were largely donor specific.

The CDR3 is 15 amino acids. The V gene end was trimmed by 3 bases and the J gene end by 6 bases; junction bases not matched to a gene: 8. In regard to this clonotype: Its antigen is not known.

TCRdb passed the 5' RACE reads through MiXCR, listing each CDR3 protein once. The table has 68,000 or so distinct CDR3 sequences, approximately 15% seen once; the top ten hold roughly a third. Whole-study results and caveats: Later expanders leaned toward CD4+, whereas clones contracting from day 15 to 85 were balanced CD4/CD8. Clones which contracted sat mainly in CM and EM if CD4+, and in EMRA if CD8+.

This TCR came from an adult woman who had mild COVID-19 (a few samples of this study predate the infection). Cell type and time point are not known. Specimen: PBMCs or a T cell subset sorted from them (not recorded which). The rearrangement links TRBV23-1 to TRBJ2-5, with TRBD1 identical over 9 bases. TRBV23-1 is an ORF for which the function is uncertain. In DNA, the CDR3 is TGCGCCAGCAGTCAGTCCGGGACAGGGTTAAAGACCCAGTACTTC. Translation gives CASSQSGTGLKTQYF.